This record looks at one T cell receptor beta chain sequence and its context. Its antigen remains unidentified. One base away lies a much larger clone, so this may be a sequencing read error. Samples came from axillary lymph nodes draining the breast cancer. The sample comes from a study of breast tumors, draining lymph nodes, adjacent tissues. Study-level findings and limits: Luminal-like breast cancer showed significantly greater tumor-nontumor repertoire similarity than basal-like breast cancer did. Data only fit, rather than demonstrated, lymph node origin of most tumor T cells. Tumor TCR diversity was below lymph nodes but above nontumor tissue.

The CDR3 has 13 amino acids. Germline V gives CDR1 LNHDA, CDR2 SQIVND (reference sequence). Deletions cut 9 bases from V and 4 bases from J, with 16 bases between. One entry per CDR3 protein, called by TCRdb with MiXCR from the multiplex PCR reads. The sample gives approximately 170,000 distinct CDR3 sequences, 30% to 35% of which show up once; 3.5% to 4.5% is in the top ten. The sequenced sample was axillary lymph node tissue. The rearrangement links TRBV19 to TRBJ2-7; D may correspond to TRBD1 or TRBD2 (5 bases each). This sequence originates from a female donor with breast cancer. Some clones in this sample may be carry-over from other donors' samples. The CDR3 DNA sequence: TGTGCCAGCTGGGACCGAGGATCGTACGAGCAGTACTTC. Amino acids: CASWDRGSYEQYF.